The entry that follows covers one T cell receptor (beta chain) sequence. This entry belongs to a study of blood T cell repertoires in COVID-19. Study information: COVID-19 samples, acute and convalescent, were from the United States, Italy and Spain. From T cells, B-cell-depleted T cells, or PBMCs came the material, which was cDNA or gDNA.

V lost 3 bases and J lost 3, with 8 bases in between. Germline assignment: CDR1 SGHTA and CDR2 FQGNSA. CDR3 length: 13 amino acids. Authors' analysis steps: Counts of nucleated cells, estimated from reference gene primer amplification, were obtained. The table came from immunoSEQ multiplex PCR; TCRdb's copy has only in-frame clones and leaves some out. V and J calls and clone size are copied from that table; D and trimming were computed from the DNA. Of around 190,000 clones in the sample, 76% were seen once. This sequence joins TRBV7-2 and TRBJ1-1, with D unresolved. The sample comprised peripheral blood. The source of this sequence is a woman aged 45 to 65 with active or convalescent COVID-19. The CDR3 region has the DNA TGTGCCAGCAGCTTTAATGAGGACACTGAAGCTTTCTTT. As protein: CASSFNEDTEAFF. Variable domain in full (rest from reference TRBV7-2 and TRBJ1-1): GAGVSQSPSNKVTEKGKDVELRCDPISGHTALYWYRQSLGQGLEFLIYFQGNSAPDKSGLPSDRFSAERTGGSVSTLTIQRTQQEDSAVYLCASSFNEDTEAFFGQGTRLTVV.